This T cell receptor beta chain was recovered during a study of post-analysis software for immune sequencing data (dated by TCRdb to between 2014 and 2016). Turning to the overall study: Recorded disease courses included relapsing-remitting, secondary progressive and progressive-relapsing multiple sclerosis, with some patients lacking subtype annotation. The patient repertoires were set against approximately 10 previously published healthy control repertoires from donors whose ages ranged from roughly 6 to 25 years. A subset of samples was prepared in parallel using single-end sample barcoding, then pooled and co-amplified after Illumina adapter ligation. Study-wide findings and limitations: The multiple sclerosis patient group was slightly younger than the control group. Patients showed significantly higher frequencies than controls for a handful of TRBV segments, among them TRBV5-6, TRBV5-1 and TRBV20-1. Normalized Chao1 diversity was significantly lower in multiple sclerosis patients than controls, suggesting substantial peripheral T-cell clonal expansion. Direct clustering with F measure showed strong co-clustering of samples prepared in the same batch, prompting a batch-effect correction.

The CDR3 runs 15 residues from the cysteine to the phenylalanine. Only the CDR3 portion is preserved as DNA: 45 bases, with reading frame beginning at the first base. The germline V gene encodes CDR1 SGDLS and CDR2 YYNGEE. Relative to germline, V is missing 3 bases and J is missing 11 bases, with 10 bases of the junction outside any gene match. To demonstrate the VDJtools post-analysis software, TCR beta repertoires were profiled from the peripheral blood of 10 to 15 young patients with multiple sclerosis. Multiple sclerosis patients were children and adolescents aged about 6 to 17 years. With regard to this clonotype: Its cognate antigen has yet to be identified. Per-base qualities were not stored, and no clone one base away is much larger.

The library was produced with PCR. Sequencing was carried out with an Illumina HiSeq 2500. Unique molecular identifiers were incorporated into TCR beta cDNA libraries to reduce PCR and sequencing biases. Every 1 to 10 million input T cells yielded roughly 0.5 million cDNA molecules, meaning each molecule approximated one T cell. The patient libraries were prepared and sequenced using the same protocol as the earlier healthy control dataset. Within a given batch, samples were prepared together, multiplexed and sequenced on the same HiSeq lane. The paper's processing steps were these. Raw barcoded reads were processed with MIGEC, and single-read molecular identifier groups were discarded before consensus assembly and CDR3 extraction. Clonotype tables were post-analysed with VDJtools, normalizing diversity by down-sampling all datasets to the smallest sample size. In repertoire overlap clustering, CDR3 amino acid sequences, but not nucleotide sequences, were matched to correct batch-related cross-sample contamination. TCRdb's own reprocessing of the public reads used fastp at Q25 and MiXCR and kept productive beta chains. Each CDR3 protein gets just one entry, which takes the most common genes and DNA from the rows behind it. The authors' filters were not applied to this entry. The sample records roughly 800,000 distinct CDR3 sequences, approximately 50% of which are singletons. Of the sample, 4% to 5.5% falls within the top ten clones.

Specimen: blood. The TCR sequence derives from a girl between 10 and 17 years old with multiple sclerosis. The rearrangement combines TRBV9 with TRBJ2-5, with 13 junctional bases fitting TRBD2. At the DNA level, the sequence is TGTGCCAGCAGCGCAAAGGGACTAGCGGGATATGAGCAGTACTTC. It codes for CASSAKGLAGYEQYF.